This T cell receptor (beta chain) emerged from a study of blood T cell repertoires in COVID-19. Study information: There were acute and convalescent COVID-19 samples, and they came from the United States, Italy and Spain. PBMCs, B-cell-depleted T cells, or T cells were the source of the cDNA or gDNA that made up the material.

This CDR3 region has 15 residues. V shed 4 bases and J 2 bases; nucleotides not matched to a gene: 3. CDR1 is SGHTA, CDR2 FQGNSA, per germline. Comments on this clone: The sample has other DNA sequences that encode this CDR3 too.

The authors' processing: Amplifying reference gene primers gave estimates of nucleated cell counts. The assay was immunoSEQ multiplex PCR, and TCRdb's table has in-frame clones only and misses some. The V and J calls and clone size are taken from that table; D and trimming were inferred from the DNA. The table records just over 650,000 clones, about 87% of them present only once. The chain couples TRBV7-2 to TRBJ1-3; the match to TRBD1 covers 9 bases. Sequences were obtained from peripheral blood. The receptor was derived from a woman between 18 and 30 years old with acute or convalescent COVID-19. CDR3 protein: CASSSNRGPGNTIYF. The CDR3 bases are TGTGCCAGCAGCTCCAACAGGGGGCCTGGAAACACCATATATTTT. The complete variable domain, with remaining parts taken from reference TRBV7-2 and TRBJ1-3, reads GAGVSQSPSNKVTEKGKDVELRCDPISGHTALYWYRQSLGQGLEFLIYFQGNSAPDKSGLPSDRFSAERTGGSVSTLTIQRTQQEDSAVYLCASSSNRGPGNTIYFGEGSWLTVV.